This T cell receptor (beta chain) comes out of a study of shared clonotypes between healthy human individuals (dated by TCRdb to about 2020). Study-level background: The cohort included three men and two women between 18 and 49 years of age. For each donor, three plates each were used for CD4 naive and CD4 memory, two plates were used for CD8 naive, and one plate was used for CD8 memory. The study deeply sequenced blood TCR repertoires of about five healthy adults to estimate repertoire size and the extent of clonotype sharing between individuals. To increase sequencing depth and limit assay-specific biases, different laboratories used diverse techniques to prepare libraries and sequence TCR repertoires. Each donor's leukapheresis produced roughly between roughly 0.85 and 9.5 billion PBMCs. Overall study outcomes, separate from this receptor: Clonotypes shared by all four sorted-subset donors showed higher generation probabilities than non-shared clonotypes. Because the study included a small number of donors, the genetic and exposure-history diversity represented was limited. Even with the large sequencing depth, rarefaction of the sorted-subset datasets indicated that sequencing was incomplete. Naive subsets generally had larger estimated clonotype richness than memory subsets. Sampling was limited to blood, and TCR repertoires in tissue likely differ from TCR repertoires in blood. Based on pairwise subsampling, the degree of clonotype sharing among donors was expected to be affected by sequencing depth. Around 5.4% of naive CD4, 3.5% of naive CD8, about 2.4% of memory CD4, and around 0.4% of memory CD8 clonotypes were shared across a handful of donors.

About this clone: Its specific antigen is unknown. A read error is possible here, since a much larger clone lies one base away.

Donors were healthy HIV-negative adults with no recently reported acute infections or vaccinations. Every donor was a Caucasian adult living in Nashville, Tennessee, USA. CD4+ T cells were enriched by magnetic negative selection; naive cells were then positively selected on CD45RA, and the negative fraction formed the memory subset. After blood collection by leukapheresis, PBMCs were isolated using Ficoll-Histopaque density gradient centrifugation and then cryopreserved in the vapor phase of liquid nitrogen. Analytical flow cytometry was used to check the purity and quantity of each magnetically sorted T cell population. Genomic DNA was isolated from each sorted fraction and quantified by UV absorbance on a Nanodrop 2000c. From cysteine to phenylalanine, the CDR3 is 11 amino acids long. The DNA shown is the 33-base CDR3, in frame from base 1. The junction shows trimming of 4 bases on V and 1 base on J, plus 3 bases between the germline ends. According to the germline V gene (reference sequence), CDR1 reads SGHNT and CDR2 reads YYREEE.

Using the deep immunoSEQ assay, multiplex PCR amplified TCR CDR3 regions from genomic DNA. Extracted genomic DNA from each cell subset was distributed evenly across all wells of several immunoSEQ 96-well plates, and each plate was treated as a replicate. For sorted subsets, around 200 ng genomic DNA, equal to 25,000 to 35,000 T cell genomes, was loaded into each replicate PCR. Purified libraries were measured with a Qubit 3.0 fluorometer, size-checked on a Bioanalyzer 2100, and measured again with the KAPA Library Quantification kit. Every immunoSEQ 96-well plate was sequenced on a separate single-read 150-cycle Illumina NextSeq 550 flow cell. As for the authors' bioinformatics: Because the immunoSEQ output included only junctional sequences and no quality scores, the filtering could not be the same as the filtering used for full-length reads. Sequences were annotated with PyIR, a Python wrapper for IgBLAST v1.9, and V/J genes and CDR3 were assigned using IMGT germline references. Any read was removed if the V/J assignment was weak (E-value above 1e-6), the CDR3 was missing, or the read contained stop codons, out-of-frame junctions, or ambiguous translated residues. V3J clonotypes were defined as sequences sharing the same inferred V gene, J gene, and CDR3 amino acid sequence. Percentage overlap between repertoires was computed as shared unique clonotypes divided by the size of the smaller repertoire. Three approaches were used to assess repertoire richness: RTK rarefaction, the Chao1 estimator, and Recon v2.1 estimates of unobserved clonotypes. For all TCRbeta clonotypes obtained by the gDNA method from four donors, generation probabilities were computed with OLGA. TCRdb holds this immuneACCESS table with in-frame rearrangements only. Some clones are missing; in checked studies, unresolved V genes explain under half, and the rest has no known cause. V, J and clone size were drawn from that table, and D and trimming were deduced from the DNA. This sample has roughly 2.5 million clones in its table, and 85% to 95% of those were observed once. Clones ranked in the top ten supply 0.14% of the sample.

The TCR was taken from a man aged 18 to 30 in good health. The sample taken for sequencing was naive CD4+ T cells sorted from blood. This specimen's cell subset or site label, interpreted: CD45RA+ positively selected. This receptor chain uses TRBV5-4 and TRBJ2-7; no D gene call is confident. The sequence in DNA is TGTGCCAGCAGCGTATCCTACGAGCAGTACTTC. Its translation reads: CASSVSYEQYF.